This record concerns one TCR beta chain sequence. No antigen is known for it. Germline V gene data show CDR1 as LNHNV and CDR2 as YYDKDF (reference sequence). V lost 5 bases, J lost 7 bases, and 18 bases lay in between. This CDR3 has 15 residues. The data stem from a study of neurological immune-mediated disorders. As for the cDNA, it was generated by 5'RACE with 10-nucleotide random UMIs. MiXCR, applied by TCRdb to the 5' RACE reads, yields one record per CDR3 protein. Here the sample spans 14,000 or so distinct CDR3 sequences, 13% being singletons. Overall study results and limits: Across subjects, expanded clones had no CDR3 amino acid sequences in common, pointing to private repertoires in all groups.

J is TRBJ2-1 and V is TRBV15; D might be TRBD1 or TRBD2, each matching 5 bases. Material: CD8+ T cells from blood. The sequence came from a female donor with HTLV-1-associated myelopathy (HAM/TSP). In DNA form, the CDR3 reads TGTGCCACCAGCGAAGGGGACCGCGAGAGTAATGAGCAGTTCTTC. It yields the protein CATSEGDRESNEQFF.